The 12 T cell receptor beta chains listed next were all sequenced from one sample in a study of regulatory T cells in long-lasting Graves disease. The TCR beta library used iRepertoire HTBI primers with Arm-PCR amplification of CDR3. TCRdb called the multiplex PCR reads again in MiXCR, with one record for every CDR3 protein. The sample lists roughly 500,000 distinct CDR3 sequences; around 12% were seen once. Time point reported: newly diagnosed GD, antithyroid drugs for less than 3 months. Making the TCR library involved RNA that had been extracted from PBMCs. These data are also associated with another study on T cells in Graves' hyperthyroidism and ophthalmopathy.

The sequences come from peripheral blood mononuclear cells (PBMCs), collected at new diagnosis, from a patient treated with antithyroid drugs. The source of these receptors is a woman in her thirties with Graves disease.

Ten or more counts support this clonotype. The junction differs from germline at one of its ends, possibly a read error. The rearrangement joins TRBV2 to TRBJ2-1; TRBD2 matches at 13 bases. Germline V gene lookup returns CDR1 SNHLY and CDR2 FYNNEI. This CDR3 contains 17 residues. The CDR3 here is CASSGVPTSGRSNERFF. CDR3 sequence (DNA): TGTGCCAGCAGTGGGGTCCCGACTAGCGGGAGGAGTAATGAGCGGTTCTTC.

This clonotype was counted ten times or more. This sequence joins TRBV30 and TRBJ2-2; D gene uncertain. The CDR3 contains 13 residues. V lost 0 bases and J 0 bases, leaving 2 bases between the germline ends. The germline V gene has CDR1 GTSNPN and CDR2 SVGIG (reference sequence). The CDR3 sequence: CAWSVSNTGELFF. In DNA, the CDR3 is TGTGCCTGGAGTGTTTCGAACACCGGGGAGCTGTTTTTT.

This clonotype was seen many times. V and J are TRBV6-1 and TRBJ1-5, with 8 nucleotides matching TRBD1. CDR1 and CDR2 from the germline V gene are MNHNS and SASEGT. With 7 bases clipped from V and 6 bases from J, the junction kept 11 bases outside the gene matches. This CDR3 has 15 amino acids. The CDR3 loop is CASMTGQGAGQPQHF. CDR3 coding DNA: TGTGCCAGCATGACCGGCCAGGGGGCCGGTCAGCCCCAGCATTTT.

This clonotype was seen at least ten times. The chain recombines TRBV19 with TRBJ2-7; possible D gene TRBD1, 5 bases. Trimming shortened V by 5 bases and J by 3 bases, and 11 bases separated the two germline ends. The germline V gene has CDR1 LNHDA and CDR2 SQIVND (reference sequence). The CDR3 totals 13 residues. The CDR3 is CASSSTQGYEQYF. CDR3 nucleotide sequence: TGTGCCAGTAGTTCGACCCAGGGCTACGAGCAGTACTTC.

At least ten counts were recorded for this clonotype. The chain employs TRBV6-1 and TRBJ1-1; 11 positions match TRBD1. Germline CDR1 is MNHNS and CDR2 is SASEGT. The CDR3 loop spans 16 amino acids. V was clipped by 6 bases and J by 1 base; unmatched bases: 7. Written as DNA, the CDR3 is TGTGCCAGCAGCTCGGACAGGGGGCTGTGGAACACTGAAGCTTTCTTT. Translation: CASSSDRGLWNTEAFF.

This clonotype turned up a few times. An end of the junction does not agree with germline; a read error may underlie this. V gene TRBV3-1 combines with J gene TRBJ2-5; 13 bases agree with TRBD2. Germline V gene sequence: CDR1 LGHDT, CDR2 YNNKEL (reference sequence). CDR3 length equals 18 residues. CDR3 bases: TGCGCCAGCAGCGCCGGACTAGCGGGAGCGGTACCTCAAGAGACCCAGTACTTC. This gives the protein CASSAGLAGAVPQETQYF.

This clonotype was detected many times. The V call is TRBV6-1, the J call TRBJ1-2, with unresolved D. Germline CDR1 is MNHNS and CDR2 is SASEGT. V lost 8 bases, J lost 4 bases, and 5 bases lay in between. CDR3 length: 10 residues. The CDR3: CASGRYGYTF. The CDR3 region has the DNA TGTGCCAGCGGACGCTATGGCTACACCTTC.

This clonotype was observed many times. The J gene is TRBJ2-3, the V gene TRBV3-1, with 9 bases aligning to TRBD1. From germline, CDR1 is LGHDT and CDR2 YNNKEL (reference sequence). Unmatched junction bases numbered 5, after V lost 4 bases and J lost 0 bases. CDR3 length: 16 residues. CDR3 nucleotide sequence: TGTGCCAGCAGCCCAGGGACAGGGACTAGCACAGATACGCAGTATTTT. Translation gives CASSPGTGTSTDTQYF.

In its sample, this clonotype was seen many times. V and J are TRBV10-3 and TRBJ1-3; D may be TRBD1 (6 bases). The CDR3 sequence is 13 residues long. V shed 3 bases and J shed 8 bases, with 11 bases lying between them. The germline gives CDR1 ENHRY, CDR2 SYGVKD. CDR3 nucleotide sequence: TGTGCCATCAGTGACCAGGGGTCGGACACCATATATTTT. This gives the protein CAISDQGSDTIYF.

A remark on this clonotype: A much larger clone differs from this one at a single base, so this may be a read error. The V gene is TRBV6-2 or TRBV6-3, the J gene TRBJ1-1; D may be TRBD1 (5 bases). From germline, CDR1 is MNHEY and CDR2 SVGEGT. V lost 2 bases and J 0 bases, leaving 7 bases between the germline ends. The CDR3 contains 14 residues. The CDR3 loop reads CASSYRQMNTEAFF. In DNA form, the CDR3 reads TGTGCCAGCAGTTACCGACAGATGAACACTGAAGCTTTCTTT.

This clonotype appeared a few times. The chain has TRBV7-9 and TRBJ1-1, with 7 bases aligning to TRBD1. The V segment lost 2 bases and the J segment 4 bases; nucleotides outside the gene matches: 7. Germline V gene sequence: CDR1 SEHNR, CDR2 FQNEAQ (reference sequence). The CDR3 is made up of 15 amino acids. The CDR3 DNA is TGTGCCAGCAGCTTATCAGGGGGACGGCTCACTGAAGCTTTCTTT. Its protein product is CASSLSGGRLTEAFF. Using reference TRBV7-9 and TRBJ1-1 for the parts outside the CDR3, the full variable domain is DTGVSQNPRHKITKRGQNVTFRCDPISEHNRLYWYRQTLGQGPEFLTYFQNEAQLEKSRLLSDRFSAERPKGSFSTLEIQRTEQGDSAMYLCASSLSGGRLTEAFFGQGTRLTVV.

Many counts were recorded for this clonotype. The genes are TRBV20-1 and TRBJ2-1, with 10 bases fitting TRBD2. Germline CDR1 and CDR2: DFQATT and SNEGSKA (reference sequence). The CDR3 has 14 amino acids. Losses at the gene ends were 3 bases for V and 4 bases for J; bases not matched to a gene: 3. The CDR3 sequence is CSARGLATYNEQFF. DNA for the CDR3: TGCAGTGCTAGGGGACTAGCGACATACAATGAGCAGTTCTTC.